The rows below give T cell receptor beta chains drawn from one sample of a study of blood T cell repertoires in COVID-19. Only in-frame clones appear in the TCRdb table, and some are missing; sequencing was by immunoSEQ multiplex PCR. Of 90,000 to 120,000 clones listed, 80% to 95% were seen once; the top ten hold 0.85% to 1%. The material sequenced was peripheral blood. These receptors all stem from a man aged 55 to 70 with acute or convalescent COVID-19. Both conserved end residues are part of each CDR3. A D gene is named only where the DNA matches it firmly. The listing skips clone size in some rows; elsewhere it reads once, few, many or a size class.

J	size	D	V	DNA	CDR3
TRBJ2-4	-	-	TRBV20-1	TGCAGTGCTAGTCGCACTAGTCGCAAAAACATTCAGTACTTC	CSASRTSRKNIQYF
TRBJ1-5	-	-	TRBV28	TGTGCCAGCAGTCAATCGGGGGTTTTGCAGCCCCAGCATTTT	CASSQSGVLQPQHF
TRBJ1-1	once	TRBD1	TRBV29-1	TGCAGCGTTGAAACCCCTCGACAGGGCTACACTGAAGCTTTCTTT	CSVETPRQGYTEAFF
TRBJ1-2	-	TRBD1	TRBV5-1	TGCGCCAGCACCAGTGGACAGGGGGCAAAGGACTATGGCTACACCTTC	CASTSGQGAKDYGYTF
TRBJ2-3	-	TRBD2	TRBV3-1/TRBV3-2	TGTGCCAGCAGCCAAGAGGTCGGGACTACTATATTCACAGATACGCAGTATTTT	CASSQEVGTTIFTDTQYF
TRBJ1-2	once	TRBD1	TRBV2	TGTGCCAGCAGTACAGGGGGTCTTAACTATGGCTACACCTTC	CASSTGGLNYGYTF
TRBJ2-7	-	TRBD1	TRBV9	TGTGCCAGCAGCGTAGGGTCAGGGGGCGCCGGCGAGCAGTACTTC	CASSVGSGGAGEQYF
TRBJ2-3	-	-	TRBV29-1	TGCAGCGTTGAAGGGGGCACACTCTACACAGATACGCAGTATTTT	CSVEGGTLYTDTQYF
TRBJ2-3	-	-	TRBV5-1	TGCGCCAGCAGCTTAACCGGAGGAAGCACAGATACGCAGTATTTT	CASSLTGGSTDTQYF
TRBJ2-1	-	TRBD1	TRBV25-1	TGTGCCAGCAGTGGCAGACAGGGGAGAAATGAGCAGTTCTTC	CASSGRQGRNEQFF
TRBJ1-2	-	-	TRBV27	TGTGCCAGCAGCCCGCGAGGAAACTATGGCTACACCTTC	CASSPRGNYGYTF
TRBJ1-2	-	-	TRBV19	TGTGCCAGTAGCGGACAGAACTATGGCTACACCTTC	CASSGQNYGYTF
TRBJ1-1	-	-	TRBV6-5	TGTGCCAGCAGGGCCTCAGGGAACACTGAAGCTTTCTTT	CASRASGNTEAFF
TRBJ1-2	-	TRBD1	TRBV6-5	TGTGCCAGCAGGCCTACAGGGGGCTATGGCTACACCTTC	CASRPTGGYGYTF
TRBJ2-5	-	TRBD1	TRBV12-3/TRBV12-4	TGTGCCAGCAGCCAGACAGGGGGAGAGACCCAGTACTTC	CASSQTGGETQYF